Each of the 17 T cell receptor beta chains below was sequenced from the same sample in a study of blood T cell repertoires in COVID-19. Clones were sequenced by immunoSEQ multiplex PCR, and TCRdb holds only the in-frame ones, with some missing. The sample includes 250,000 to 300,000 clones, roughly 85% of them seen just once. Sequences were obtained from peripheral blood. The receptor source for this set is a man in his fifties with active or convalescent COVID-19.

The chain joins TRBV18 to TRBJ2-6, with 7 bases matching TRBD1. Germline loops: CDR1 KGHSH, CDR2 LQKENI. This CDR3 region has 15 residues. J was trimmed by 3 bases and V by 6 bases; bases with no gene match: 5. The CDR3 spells CASSPRGNGANVLTF. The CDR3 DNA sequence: TGTGCCAGCTCCCCCAGGGGGAATGGGGCCAACGTCCTGACTTTC.

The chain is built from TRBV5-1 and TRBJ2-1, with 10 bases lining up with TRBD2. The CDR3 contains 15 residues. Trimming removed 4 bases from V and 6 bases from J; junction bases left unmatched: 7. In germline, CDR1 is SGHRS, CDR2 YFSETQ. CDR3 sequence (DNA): TGCGCCAGCAGCGCCAGAGCGGGAGGGATCAATGAGCAGTTCTTC. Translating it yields CASSARAGGINEQFF.

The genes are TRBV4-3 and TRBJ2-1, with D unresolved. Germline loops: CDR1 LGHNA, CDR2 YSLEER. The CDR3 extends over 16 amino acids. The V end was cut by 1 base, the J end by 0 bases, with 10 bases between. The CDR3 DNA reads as TGCGCCAGCAGCCAAGCTCTACCAAGCTCCTACAATGAGCAGTTCTTC. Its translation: CASSQALPSSYNEQFF.

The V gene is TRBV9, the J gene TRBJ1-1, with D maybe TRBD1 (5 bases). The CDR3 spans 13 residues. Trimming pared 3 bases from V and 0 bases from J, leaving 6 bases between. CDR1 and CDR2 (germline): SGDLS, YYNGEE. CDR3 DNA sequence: TGTGCCAGCAGCGAACAGGTGAACACTGAAGCTTTCTTT. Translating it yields CASSEQVNTEAFF.

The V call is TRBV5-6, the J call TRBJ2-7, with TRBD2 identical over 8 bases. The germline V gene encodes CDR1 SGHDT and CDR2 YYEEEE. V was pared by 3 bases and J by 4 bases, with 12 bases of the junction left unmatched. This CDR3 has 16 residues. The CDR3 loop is CASSSGGGTLRYEQYF. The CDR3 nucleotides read TGTGCCAGCAGCTCCGGGGGGGGGACCCTCCGGTACGAGCAGTACTTC.

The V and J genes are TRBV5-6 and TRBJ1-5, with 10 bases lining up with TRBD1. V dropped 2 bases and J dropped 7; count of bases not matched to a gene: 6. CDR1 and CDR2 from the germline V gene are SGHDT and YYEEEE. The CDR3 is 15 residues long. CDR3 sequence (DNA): TGTGCCAGCAGCTTCCGGGACAGGGGTAACCAGCCCCAGCATTTT. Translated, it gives CASSFRDRGNQPQHF.

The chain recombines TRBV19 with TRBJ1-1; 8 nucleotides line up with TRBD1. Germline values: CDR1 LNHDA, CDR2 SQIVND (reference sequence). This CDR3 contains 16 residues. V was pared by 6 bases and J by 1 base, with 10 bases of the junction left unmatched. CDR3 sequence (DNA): TGTGCCAGTAGATTTTGGTCCAGGGGGCAGAACACTGAAGCTTTCTTT. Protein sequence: CASRFWSRGQNTEAFF.

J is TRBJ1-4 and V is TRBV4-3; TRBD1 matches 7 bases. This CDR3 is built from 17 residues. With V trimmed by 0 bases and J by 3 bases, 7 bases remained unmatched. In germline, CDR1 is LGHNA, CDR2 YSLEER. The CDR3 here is CASSQDFAGGSNEKLFF. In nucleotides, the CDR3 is TGCGCCAGCAGCCAAGATTTCGCAGGGGGGTCTAATGAAAAACTGTTTTTT.

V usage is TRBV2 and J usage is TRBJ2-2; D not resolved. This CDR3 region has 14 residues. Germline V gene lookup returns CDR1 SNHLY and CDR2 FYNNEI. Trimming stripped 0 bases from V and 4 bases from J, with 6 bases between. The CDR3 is CASSEARSTGELFF. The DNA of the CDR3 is TGTGCCAGCAGTGAAGCGCGGAGCACCGGGGAGCTGTTTTTT.

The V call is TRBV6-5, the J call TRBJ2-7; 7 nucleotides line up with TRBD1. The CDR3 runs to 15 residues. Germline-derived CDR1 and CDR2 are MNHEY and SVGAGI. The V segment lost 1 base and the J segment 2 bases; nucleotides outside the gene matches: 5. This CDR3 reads CASSYLGGQAYEQYF. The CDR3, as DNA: TGTGCCAGCAGTTACTTAGGGGGCCAGGCCTACGAGCAGTACTTC.

The CDR3, as DNA: TGTGCCACCAGGACCTCTACAGGGGAAATGTACGAGCAGTACTTC. Translated, it gives CATRTSTGEMYEQYF. The chain recombines TRBV10-3 with TRBJ2-7; 7 bases fit TRBD1. From germline, CDR1 is ENHRY and CDR2 SYGVKD. The CDR3 length is 15 residues. The V and J ends lost 10 bases and 4 bases, in that order; junction bases with no gene match: 16.

CDR3 sequence reads: CASSPRGKTSGETQYF. As DNA, the CDR3 is TGTGCCAGTAGTCCAAGGGGGAAAACTAGCGGAGAGACCCAGTACTTC. The J gene is TRBJ2-5, the V gene TRBV19; 8 bases are shared with TRBD2. V lost 5 bases to trimming and J lost 4 bases; unmatched junction nucleotides: 12. Looked up from germline, CDR1 is LNHDA and CDR2 is SQIVND (reference sequence). The CDR3 is 16 amino acids. The full variable domain, in which reference TRBV19 and TRBJ2-5 provide the parts outside the CDR3, is DGGITQSPKYLFRKEGQNVTLSCEQNLNHDAMYWYRQDPGQGLRLIYYSQIVNDFQKGDIAEGYSVSREKKESFPLTVTSAQKNPTAFYLCASSPRGKTSGETQYFGPGTRLLVL.

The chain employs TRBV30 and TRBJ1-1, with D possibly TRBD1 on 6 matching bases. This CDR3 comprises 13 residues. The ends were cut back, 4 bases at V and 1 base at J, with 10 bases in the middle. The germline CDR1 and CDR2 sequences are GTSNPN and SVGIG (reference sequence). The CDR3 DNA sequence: TGTGCCTGGAACCTCAGGGGGAACACTGAAGCTTTCTTT. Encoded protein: CAWNLRGNTEAFF.

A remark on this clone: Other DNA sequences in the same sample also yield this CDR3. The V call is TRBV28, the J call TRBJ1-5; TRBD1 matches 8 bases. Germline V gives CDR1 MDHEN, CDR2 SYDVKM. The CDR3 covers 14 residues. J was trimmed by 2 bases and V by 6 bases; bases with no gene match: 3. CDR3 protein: CASSSGQGNQPQHF. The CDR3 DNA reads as TGTGCCAGCAGCTCGGGACAGGGCAATCAGCCCCAGCATTTT.

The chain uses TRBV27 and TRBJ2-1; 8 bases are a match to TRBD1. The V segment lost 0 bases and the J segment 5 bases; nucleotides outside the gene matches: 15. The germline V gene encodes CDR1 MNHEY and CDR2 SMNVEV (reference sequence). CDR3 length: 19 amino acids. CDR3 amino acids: CASSLSQFSRQGKHNEQFF. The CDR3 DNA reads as TGTGCCAGCAGTTTATCCCAGTTTAGTAGACAGGGGAAGCACAATGAGCAGTTCTTC.

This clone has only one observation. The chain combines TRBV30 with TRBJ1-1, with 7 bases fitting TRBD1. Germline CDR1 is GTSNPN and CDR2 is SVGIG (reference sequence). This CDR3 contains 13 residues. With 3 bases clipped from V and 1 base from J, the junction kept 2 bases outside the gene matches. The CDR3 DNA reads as TGTGCCTGGAGGAGGACAGGGAACACTGAAGCTTTCTTT. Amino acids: CAWRRTGNTEAFF.

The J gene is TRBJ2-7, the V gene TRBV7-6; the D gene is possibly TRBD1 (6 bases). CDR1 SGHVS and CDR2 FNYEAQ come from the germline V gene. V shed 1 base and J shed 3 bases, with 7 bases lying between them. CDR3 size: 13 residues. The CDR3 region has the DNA TGTGCCAGCAGCTTAGGGACAGTCTACGAGCAGTACTTC. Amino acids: CASSLGTVYEQYF.